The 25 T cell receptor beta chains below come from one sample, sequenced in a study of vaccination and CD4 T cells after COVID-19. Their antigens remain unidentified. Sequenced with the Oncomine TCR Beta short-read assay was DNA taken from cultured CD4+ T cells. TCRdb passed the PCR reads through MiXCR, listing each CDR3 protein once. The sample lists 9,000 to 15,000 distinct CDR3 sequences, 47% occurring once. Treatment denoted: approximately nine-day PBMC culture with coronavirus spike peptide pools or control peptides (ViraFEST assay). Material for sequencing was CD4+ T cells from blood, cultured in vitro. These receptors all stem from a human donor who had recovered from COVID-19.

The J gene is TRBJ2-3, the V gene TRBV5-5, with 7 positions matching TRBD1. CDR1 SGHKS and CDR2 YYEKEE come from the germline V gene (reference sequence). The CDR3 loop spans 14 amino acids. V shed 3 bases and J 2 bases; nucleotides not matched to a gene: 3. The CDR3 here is CASSSGQHTDTQYF. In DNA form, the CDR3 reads TGTGCCAGCAGCTCGGGACAGCACACAGATACGCAGTATTTT.

CDR3 loop: CASSGRRNTGELFF. The CDR3 DNA sequence: TGTGCCAGTAGCGGGAGGAGGAACACCGGGGAGCTGTTTTTT. The chain carries TRBV7-3 and TRBJ2-2, with 10 bases fitting TRBD2. The germline V gene encodes CDR1 SGHTA and CDR2 FQGTGA. The CDR3 loop spans 14 amino acids. The trim removed 9 bases at V and 1 base at J, leaving 2 bases unmatched.

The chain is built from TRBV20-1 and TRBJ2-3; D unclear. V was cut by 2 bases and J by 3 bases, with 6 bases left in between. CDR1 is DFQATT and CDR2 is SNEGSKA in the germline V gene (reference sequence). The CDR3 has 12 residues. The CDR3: CSARSLTDTQYF. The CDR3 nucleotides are TGCAGTGCTAGATCCCTAACAGATACGCAGTATTTT.

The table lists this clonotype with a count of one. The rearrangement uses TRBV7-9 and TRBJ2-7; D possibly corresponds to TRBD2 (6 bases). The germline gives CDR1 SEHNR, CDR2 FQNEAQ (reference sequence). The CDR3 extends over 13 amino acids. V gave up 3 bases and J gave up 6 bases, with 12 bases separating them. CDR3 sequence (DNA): TGTGCCAGCAGCTTGGGCGGGGTACCCGAGCAGTACTTC. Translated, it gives CASSLGGVPEQYF. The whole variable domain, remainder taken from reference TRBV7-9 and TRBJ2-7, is DTGVSQNPRHKITKRGQNVTFRCDPISEHNRLYWYRQTLGQGPEFLTYFQNEAQLEKSRLLSDRFSAERPKGSFSTLEIQRTEQGDSAMYLCASSLGGVPEQYFGPGTRLTVT.

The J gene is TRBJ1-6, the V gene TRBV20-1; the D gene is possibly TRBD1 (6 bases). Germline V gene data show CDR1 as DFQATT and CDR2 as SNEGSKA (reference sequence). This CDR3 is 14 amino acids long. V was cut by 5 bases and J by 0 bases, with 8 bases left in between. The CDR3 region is CSADRSSYNSPLHF. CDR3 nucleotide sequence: TGCAGTGCTGACAGGAGCTCCTATAATTCACCCCTCCACTTT.

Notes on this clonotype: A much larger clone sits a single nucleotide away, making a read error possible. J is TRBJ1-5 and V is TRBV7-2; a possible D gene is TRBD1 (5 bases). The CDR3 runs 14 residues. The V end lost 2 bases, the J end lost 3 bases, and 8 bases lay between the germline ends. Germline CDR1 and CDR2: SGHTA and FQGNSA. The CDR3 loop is CTSSLSRDNQPQHF. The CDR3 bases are TGTACCAGCAGCTTAAGCAGGGACAATCAGCCCCAGCATTTT.

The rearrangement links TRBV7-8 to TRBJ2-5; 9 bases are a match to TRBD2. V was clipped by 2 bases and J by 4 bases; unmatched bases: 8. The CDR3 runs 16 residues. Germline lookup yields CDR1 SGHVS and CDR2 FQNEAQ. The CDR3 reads CASSLSGGRAGETQYF. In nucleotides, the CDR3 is TGTGCCAGCAGCTTATCGGGCGGGAGGGCCGGAGAGACCCAGTACTTC. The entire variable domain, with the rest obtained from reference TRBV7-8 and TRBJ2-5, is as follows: GAGVSQSPRYKVAKRGQDVALRCDPISGHVSLFWYQQALGQGPEFLTYFQNEAQLDKSGLPSDRFFAERPEGSVSTLKIQRTQQEDSAVYLCASSLSGGRAGETQYFGPGTRLLVL.

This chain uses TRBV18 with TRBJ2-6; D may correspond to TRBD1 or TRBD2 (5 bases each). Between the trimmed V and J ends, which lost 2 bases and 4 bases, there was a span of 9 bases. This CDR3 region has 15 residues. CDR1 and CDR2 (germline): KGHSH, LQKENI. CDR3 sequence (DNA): TGTGCCAGCTCACCATCGGGGCAAGGGGCCAACGTCCTGACTTTC. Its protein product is CASSPSGQGANVLTF.

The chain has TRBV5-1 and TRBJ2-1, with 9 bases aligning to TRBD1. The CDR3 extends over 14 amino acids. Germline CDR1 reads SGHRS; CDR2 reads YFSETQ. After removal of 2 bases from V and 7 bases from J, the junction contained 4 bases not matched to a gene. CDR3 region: CASSFRDRENEQFF. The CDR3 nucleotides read TGCGCCAGCAGCTTTAGGGACAGGGAGAATGAGCAGTTCTTC. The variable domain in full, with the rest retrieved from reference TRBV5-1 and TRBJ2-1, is KAGVTQTPRYLIKTRGQQVTLSCSPISGHRSVSWYQQTPGQGLQFLFEYFSETQRNKGNFPGRFSGRQFSNSRSEMNVSTLELGDSALYLCASSFRDRENEQFFGPGTRLTVL.

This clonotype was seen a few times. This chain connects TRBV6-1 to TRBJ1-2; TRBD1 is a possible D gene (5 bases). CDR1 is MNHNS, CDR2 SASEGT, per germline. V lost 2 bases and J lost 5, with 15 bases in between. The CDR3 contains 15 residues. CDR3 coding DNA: TGTGCCAGCAGTGAATTGGGGGACCTGCGGTATGGCTACACCTTC. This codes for CASSELGDLRYGYTF.

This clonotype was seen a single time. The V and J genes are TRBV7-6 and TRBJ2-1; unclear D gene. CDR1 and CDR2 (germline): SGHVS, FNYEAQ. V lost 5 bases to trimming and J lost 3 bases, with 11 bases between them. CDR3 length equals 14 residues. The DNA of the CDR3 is TGTGCCAGCAGCCCCATCGGCAGCTACAATGAGCAGTTCTTC. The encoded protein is CASSPIGSYNEQFF.

Here the CDR3 reads CASSLAGRTYNSPLHF. CDR3 sequence (DNA): TGTGCCAGCAGTCTCGCCGGACGGACTTATAATTCACCCCTCCACTTT. The rearrangement links TRBV28 to TRBJ1-6, with unresolved D. Trimming cost V 5 bases and J 4 bases, with 15 bases left between them. Germline V CDR1 and CDR2: MDHEN, SYDVKM. This CDR3 contains 16 residues.

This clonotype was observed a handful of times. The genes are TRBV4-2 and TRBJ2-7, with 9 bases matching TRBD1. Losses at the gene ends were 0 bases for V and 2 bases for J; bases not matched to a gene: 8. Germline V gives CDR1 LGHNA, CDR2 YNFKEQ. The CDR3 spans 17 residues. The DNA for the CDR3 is TGTGCCAGCAGCCAAGAGGACAGGGGATCCCCTGCCTACGAGCAGTACTTC. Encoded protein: CASSQEDRGSPAYEQYF.

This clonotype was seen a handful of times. Here the CDR3 reads CASSFQTTGETQYF. DNA of the CDR3: TGCGCCAGCAGCTTTCAAACAACAGGGGAGACCCAGTACTTC. The J gene is TRBJ2-5, the V gene TRBV5-1; possibly TRBD1 for D (6 bases). The V end lost 2 bases, the J end lost 5 bases, and 13 bases lay between the germline ends. The length of the CDR3 is 14 residues. Germline lookup yields CDR1 SGHRS and CDR2 YFSETQ.

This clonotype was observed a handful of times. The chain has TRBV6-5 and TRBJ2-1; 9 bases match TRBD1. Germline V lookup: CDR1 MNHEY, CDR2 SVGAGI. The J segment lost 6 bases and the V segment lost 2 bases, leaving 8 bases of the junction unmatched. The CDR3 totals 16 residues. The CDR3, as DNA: TGTGCCAGCAGTTACCGGGGACAGGGCCTACTCAATGAGCAGTTCTTC. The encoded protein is CASSYRGQGLLNEQFF.

The CDR3 protein is CASSFSTGGYQETQYF. The CDR3 nucleotides read TGTGCCAGCAGCTTTTCGACAGGGGGGTACCAAGAGACCCAGTACTTC. The J gene is TRBJ2-5, the V gene TRBV7-9; TRBD1 aligns across 9 bases. V gave up 3 bases and J gave up 0 bases; unmatched junction bases: 5. The germline V gene encodes CDR1 SEHNR and CDR2 FQNEAQ (reference sequence). The CDR3 contains 16 residues. The full variable domain, in which reference TRBV7-9 and TRBJ2-5 provide the parts outside the CDR3, is DTGVSQNPRHKITKRGQNVTFRCDPISEHNRLYWYRQTLGQGPEFLTYFQNEAQLEKSRLLSDRFSAERPKGSFSTLEIQRTEQGDSAMYLCASSFSTGGYQETQYFGPGTRLLVL.

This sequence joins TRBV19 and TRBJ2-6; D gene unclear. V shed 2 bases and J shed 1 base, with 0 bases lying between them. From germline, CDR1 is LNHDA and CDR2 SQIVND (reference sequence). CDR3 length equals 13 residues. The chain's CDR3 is CASSISGANVLTF. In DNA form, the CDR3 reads TGTGCCAGTAGTATATCTGGGGCCAACGTCCTGACTTTC.

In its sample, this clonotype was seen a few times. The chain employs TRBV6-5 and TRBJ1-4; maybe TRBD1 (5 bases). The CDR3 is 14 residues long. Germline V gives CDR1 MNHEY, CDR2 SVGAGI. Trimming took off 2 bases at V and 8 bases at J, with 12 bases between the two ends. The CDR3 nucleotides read TGTGCCAGCAGTTACGTAGGGGCAGGGGAAAAACTGTTTTTT. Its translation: CASSYVGAGEKLFF.

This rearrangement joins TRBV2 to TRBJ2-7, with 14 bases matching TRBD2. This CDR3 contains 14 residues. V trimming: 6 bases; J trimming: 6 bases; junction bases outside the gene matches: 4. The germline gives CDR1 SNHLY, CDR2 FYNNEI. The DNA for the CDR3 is TGTGCCAGCAGGCCGGGACTAGCGGGAGTCGAGCAGTACTTC. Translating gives CASRPGLAGVEQYF.

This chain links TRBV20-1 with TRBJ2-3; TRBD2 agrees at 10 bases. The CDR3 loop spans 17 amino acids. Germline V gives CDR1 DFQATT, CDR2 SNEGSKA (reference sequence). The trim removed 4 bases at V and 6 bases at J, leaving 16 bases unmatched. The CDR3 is CSATPLVSGRRKDTQYF. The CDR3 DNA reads TGCAGTGCTACGCCCCTCGTTAGCGGGAGGAGAAAGGATACGCAGTATTTT.

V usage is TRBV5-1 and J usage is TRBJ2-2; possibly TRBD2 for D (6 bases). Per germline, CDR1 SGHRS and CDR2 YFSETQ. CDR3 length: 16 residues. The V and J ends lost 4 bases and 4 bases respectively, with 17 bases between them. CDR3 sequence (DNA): TGCGCCAGCAGCCAACGGGGGTGGGGCGGCACCGGGGAGCTGTTTTTT. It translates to CASSQRGWGGTGELFF. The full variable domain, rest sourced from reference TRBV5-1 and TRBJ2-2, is KAGVTQTPRYLIKTRGQQVTLSCSPISGHRSVSWYQQTPGQGLQFLFEYFSETQRNKGNFPGRFSGRQFSNSRSEMNVSTLELGDSALYLCASSQRGWGGTGELFFGEGSRLTVL.

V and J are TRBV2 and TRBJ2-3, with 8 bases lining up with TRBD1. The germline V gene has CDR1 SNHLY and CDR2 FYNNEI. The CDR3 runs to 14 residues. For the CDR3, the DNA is TGTGCGGATCGTGGGGGACAGGTAACAGATACGCAGTATTTT. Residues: CADRGGQVTDTQYF.

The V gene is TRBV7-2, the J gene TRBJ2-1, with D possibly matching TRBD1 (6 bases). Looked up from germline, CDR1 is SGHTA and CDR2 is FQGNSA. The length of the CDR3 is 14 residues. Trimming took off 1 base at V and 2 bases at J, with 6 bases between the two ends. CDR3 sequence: CASSLGTAYNEQFF. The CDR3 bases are TGTGCCAGCAGCTTAGGGACAGCCTACAATGAGCAGTTCTTC.

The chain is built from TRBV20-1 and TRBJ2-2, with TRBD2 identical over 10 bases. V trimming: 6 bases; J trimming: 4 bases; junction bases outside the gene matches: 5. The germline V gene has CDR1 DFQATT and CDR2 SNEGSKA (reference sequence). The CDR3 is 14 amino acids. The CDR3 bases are TGCAGTGCAGTTTTAGCGGGGGGCACCGGGGAGCTGTTTTTT. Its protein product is CSAVLAGGTGELFF.

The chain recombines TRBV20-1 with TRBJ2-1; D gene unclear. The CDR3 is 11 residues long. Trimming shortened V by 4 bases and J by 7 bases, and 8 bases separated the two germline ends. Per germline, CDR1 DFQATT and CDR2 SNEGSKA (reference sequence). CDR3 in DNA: TGCAGTGCTACCGAAGTTAATGAGCAGTTCTTC. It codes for CSATEVNEQFF.